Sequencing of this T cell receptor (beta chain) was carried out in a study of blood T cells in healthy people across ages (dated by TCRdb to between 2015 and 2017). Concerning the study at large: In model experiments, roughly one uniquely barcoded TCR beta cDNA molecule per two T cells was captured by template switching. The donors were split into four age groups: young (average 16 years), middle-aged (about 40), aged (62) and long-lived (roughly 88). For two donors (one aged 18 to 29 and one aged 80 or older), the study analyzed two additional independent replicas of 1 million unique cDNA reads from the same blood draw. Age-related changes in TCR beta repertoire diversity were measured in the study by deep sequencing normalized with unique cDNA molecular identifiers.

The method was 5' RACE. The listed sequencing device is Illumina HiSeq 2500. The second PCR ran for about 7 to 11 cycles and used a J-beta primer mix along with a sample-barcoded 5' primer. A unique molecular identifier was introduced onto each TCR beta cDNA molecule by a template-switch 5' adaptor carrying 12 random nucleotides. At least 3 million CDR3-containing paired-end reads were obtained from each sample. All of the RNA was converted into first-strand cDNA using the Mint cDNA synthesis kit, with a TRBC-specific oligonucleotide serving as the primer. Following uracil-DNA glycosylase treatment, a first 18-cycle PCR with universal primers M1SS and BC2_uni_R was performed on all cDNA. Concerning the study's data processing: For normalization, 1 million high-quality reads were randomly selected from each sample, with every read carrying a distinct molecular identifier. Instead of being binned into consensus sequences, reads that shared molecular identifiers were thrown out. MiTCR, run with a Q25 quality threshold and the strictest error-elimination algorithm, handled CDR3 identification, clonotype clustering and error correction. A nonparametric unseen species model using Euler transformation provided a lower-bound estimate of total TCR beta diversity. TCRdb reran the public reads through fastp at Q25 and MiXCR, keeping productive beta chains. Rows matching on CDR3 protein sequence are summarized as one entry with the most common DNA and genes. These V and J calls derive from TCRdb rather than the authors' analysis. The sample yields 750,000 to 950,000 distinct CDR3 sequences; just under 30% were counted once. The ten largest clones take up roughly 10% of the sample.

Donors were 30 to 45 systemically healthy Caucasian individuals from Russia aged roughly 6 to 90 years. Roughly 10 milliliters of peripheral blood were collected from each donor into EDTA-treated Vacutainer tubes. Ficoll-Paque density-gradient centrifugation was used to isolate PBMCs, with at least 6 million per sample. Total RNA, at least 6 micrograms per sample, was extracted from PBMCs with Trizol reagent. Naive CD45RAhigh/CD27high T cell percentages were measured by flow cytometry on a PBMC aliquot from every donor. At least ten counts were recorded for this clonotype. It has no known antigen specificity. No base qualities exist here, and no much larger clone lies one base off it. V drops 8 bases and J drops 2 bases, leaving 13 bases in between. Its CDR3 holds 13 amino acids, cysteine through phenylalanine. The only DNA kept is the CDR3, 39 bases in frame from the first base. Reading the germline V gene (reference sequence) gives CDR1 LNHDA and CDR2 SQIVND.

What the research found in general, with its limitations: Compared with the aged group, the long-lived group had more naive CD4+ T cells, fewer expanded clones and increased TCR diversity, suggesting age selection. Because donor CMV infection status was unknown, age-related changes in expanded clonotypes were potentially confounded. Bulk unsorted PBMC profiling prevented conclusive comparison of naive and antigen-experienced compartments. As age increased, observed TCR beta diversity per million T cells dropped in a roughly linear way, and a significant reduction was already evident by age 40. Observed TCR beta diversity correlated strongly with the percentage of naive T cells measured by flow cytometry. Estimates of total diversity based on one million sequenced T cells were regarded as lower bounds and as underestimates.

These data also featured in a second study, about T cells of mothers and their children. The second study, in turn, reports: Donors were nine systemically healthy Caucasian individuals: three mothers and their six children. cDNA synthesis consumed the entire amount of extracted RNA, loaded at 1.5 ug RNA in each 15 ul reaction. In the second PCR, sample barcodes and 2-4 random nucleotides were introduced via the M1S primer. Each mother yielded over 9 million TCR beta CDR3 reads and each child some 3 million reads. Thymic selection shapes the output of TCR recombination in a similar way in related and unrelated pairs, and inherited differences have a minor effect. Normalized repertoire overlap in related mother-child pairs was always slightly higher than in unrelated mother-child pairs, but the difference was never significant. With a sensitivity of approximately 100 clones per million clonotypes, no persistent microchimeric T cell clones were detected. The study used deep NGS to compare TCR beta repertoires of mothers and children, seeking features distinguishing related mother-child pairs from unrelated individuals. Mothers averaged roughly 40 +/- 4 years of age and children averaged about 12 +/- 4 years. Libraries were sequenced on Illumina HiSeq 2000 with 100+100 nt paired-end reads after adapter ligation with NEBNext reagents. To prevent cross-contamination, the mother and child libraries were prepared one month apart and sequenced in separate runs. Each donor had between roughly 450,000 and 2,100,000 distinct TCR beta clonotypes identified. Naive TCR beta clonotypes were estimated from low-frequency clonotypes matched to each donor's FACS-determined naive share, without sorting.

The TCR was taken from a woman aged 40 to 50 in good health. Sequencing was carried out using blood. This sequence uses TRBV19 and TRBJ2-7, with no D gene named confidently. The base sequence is TGTGCCAGTGCATCGGGCAGAGCCTACGAGCAGTACTTC. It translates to CASASGRAYEQYF.